This TCR beta chain was sequenced in a study of T-cell memory formation after mild COVID-19. Background on the study: The study found TCR clusters largely donor specific. Study-level points and caveats: A subset of responding clones appeared in pre-infection memory, suggesting cross-reactive memory joined. Shrinking CD4+ clones were chiefly CM and EM; CD8+ ones were chiefly EMRA.

This clonotype has only a few counts. The antigen is unknown. TCRdb ran MiXCR on the 5' RACE reads and lists one entry per CDR3 protein. The sample contains 350,000 to 550,000 distinct CDR3 sequences, 15% to 20% of which appear only once. The receptor comes from a man aged 18 to 29 who had mild COVID-19 (a few samples of this study predate the infection). Cell type and time point are not known. The sample comprised PBMCs or a T cell subset sorted from them (not recorded which).

The DNA of the CDR3 is TGTGCCAGCAGTACCGATCGCACCATCCCTGAAGCTTTCTTT. Translation gives CASSTDRTIPEAFF. V gene TRBV12-3 or TRBV12-4 combines with J gene TRBJ1-1, with D hard to call. This CDR3 region has 14 residues. Trimming cost V 5 bases and J 6 bases, with 16 bases left between them.